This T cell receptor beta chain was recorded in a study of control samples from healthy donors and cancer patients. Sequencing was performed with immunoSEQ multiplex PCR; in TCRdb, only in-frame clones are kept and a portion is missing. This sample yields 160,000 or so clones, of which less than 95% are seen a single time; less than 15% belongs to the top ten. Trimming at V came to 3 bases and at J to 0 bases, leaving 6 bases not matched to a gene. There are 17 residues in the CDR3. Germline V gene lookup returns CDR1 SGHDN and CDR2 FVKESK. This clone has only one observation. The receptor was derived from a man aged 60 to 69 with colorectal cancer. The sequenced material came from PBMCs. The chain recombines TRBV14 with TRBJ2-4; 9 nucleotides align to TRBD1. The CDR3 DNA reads TGTGCCAGCAGCCAGTTATGGGGACAGGGAGCCAAAAACATTCAGTACTTC. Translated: CASSQLWGQGAKNIQYF.